These 31 T cell receptor beta chains share one sample of origin, sequenced in a study of blood T cell repertoires in COVID-19. Repertoires were generated with immunoSEQ multiplex PCR, while TCRdb's copy carries only in-frame clones and drops some. This table holds 140,000 or so clones, about 84% found once. Sequenced sample: PBMCs or T cells enriched from blood (not recorded which). The receptors were gathered from a woman younger than 35 who had been exposed to COVID-19.

This clone was counted between two and nine times. The chain carries TRBV6-1 and TRBJ2-2, with 12 nucleotides matching TRBD2. This CDR3 is built from 16 residues. The germline gives CDR1 MNHNS, CDR2 SASEGT. V lost 3 bases, J lost 7 bases, and 6 bases stayed unmatched. In DNA, the CDR3 is TGTGCCAGCAGTGATGCTAGCGGGAGGGCCGACGGGGAGCTGTTTTTT. It translates to CASSDASGRADGELFF.

The gene calls are TRBV5-1 and TRBJ2-2; tentative D call: TRBD1 (5 bases). CDR1 and CDR2 (germline): SGHRS, YFSETQ. This CDR3 has 13 amino acids. Trimming left V 0 bases short and J 5 bases short, with 5 bases between. The DNA for the CDR3 is TGCGCCAGCAGCTTGGAGGGGACCGGGGAGCTGTTTTTT. Translation gives CASSLEGTGELFF.

This chain links TRBV14 with TRBJ1-5; 10 bases fit TRBD1. Per the germline V gene, CDR1 is SGHDN and CDR2 is FVKESK. This CDR3 contains 18 residues. Unmatched junction bases numbered 7, after V lost 0 bases and J lost 2 bases. In nucleotides, the CDR3 is TGTGCCAGCAGCCAAGAGGGGGGGGACAGGGGCGGCAATCAGCCCCAGCATTTT. This sequence encodes CASSQEGGDRGGNQPQHF. The complete variable domain, with remaining parts taken from reference TRBV14 and TRBJ1-5, reads EAGVTQFPSHSVIEKGQTVTLRCDPISGHDNLYWYRRVMGKEIKFLLHFVKESKQDESGMPNNRFLAERTGGTYSTLKVQPAELEDSGVYFCASSQEGGDRGGNQPQHFGDGTRLSIL.

The rearrangement joins TRBV11-2 to TRBJ1-1, with TRBD1 identical over 7 bases. V shed 4 bases and J 4 bases; nucleotides not matched to a gene: 15. Per the germline V gene, CDR1 is SGHAT and CDR2 is FQNNGV. The CDR3 consists of 17 residues. The CDR3 DNA is TGTGCCAGCAGCTCACTCAAGGGGGCTACCTGGCCCACTGAAGCTTTCTTT. It is translated as CASSSLKGATWPTEAFF.

A few counts support this clone. This sequence joins TRBV28 and TRBJ1-2; TRBD1 agrees at 8 bases. Looked up from germline, CDR1 is MDHEN and CDR2 is SYDVKM. The CDR3 consists of 12 residues. Trimming at V came to 5 bases and at J to 9 bases, leaving 5 bases not matched to a gene. The CDR3 loop reads CASSTTGARYTF. Written as DNA, the CDR3 is TGTGCCAGCAGTACGACAGGGGCGCGCTACACCTTC.

The rearrangement links TRBV6-5 to TRBJ2-1; tentative D call: TRBD1 (6 bases). V lost 2 bases and J lost 9, with 14 bases in between. The CDR3 runs to 14 residues. From germline, CDR1 is MNHEY and CDR2 SVGAGI. The CDR3 spells CASSYQGKAGEQFF. As DNA, the CDR3 is TGTGCCAGCAGTTACCAGGGGAAGGCGGGTGAGCAGTTCTTC.

The rearrangement uses TRBV10-3 and TRBJ2-2; D may be TRBD2 (5 bases). The CDR3 extends over 14 amino acids. Between the trimmed V and J ends, which lost 8 bases and 3 bases, there was a span of 13 bases. Germline CDR1 reads ENHRY; CDR2 reads SYGVKD. The CDR3: CAIGLAGHTGELFF. As DNA, the CDR3 is TGTGCCATCGGTCTCGCGGGCCACACCGGGGAGCTGTTTTTT.

This chain links TRBV30 with TRBJ1-6; 7 nucleotides align to TRBD1. The CDR3 spans 14 residues. Germline V gene data show CDR1 as GTSNPN and CDR2 as SVGIG (reference sequence). V was clipped by 7 bases and J by 7 bases; unmatched bases: 10. In DNA, the CDR3 is TGTGCCTCTTTGACAGGGAAGATCAATTCACCCCTCCACTTT. It codes for CASLTGKINSPLHF. Filled out from reference TRBV30 and TRBJ1-6, the complete variable domain reads SQTIHQWPATLVQPVGSPLSLECTVEGTSNPNLYWYRQAAGRGLQLLFYSVGIGQISSEVPQNLSASRPQDRQFILSSKKLLLSDSGFYLCASLTGKINSPLHFGNGTRLTVT.

DNA of the CDR3: TGTGCCAGTAGTATCTTGGAGGGAACCGGGGAGCTGTTTTTT. Translated: CASSILEGTGELFF. The rearrangement links TRBV19 to TRBJ2-2, with D tentatively TRBD2 (6 bases). Deletions cut 3 bases from V and 5 bases from J, with 10 bases between. From germline, CDR1 is LNHDA and CDR2 SQIVND (reference sequence). This CDR3 is 14 amino acids long. Looking up the rest from reference TRBV19 and TRBJ2-2 gives the full variable domain: DGGITQSPKYLFRKEGQNVTLSCEQNLNHDAMYWYRQDPGQGLRLIYYSQIVNDFQKGDIAEGYSVSREKKESFPLTVTSAQKNPTAFYLCASSILEGTGELFFGEGSRLTVL.

V and J are TRBV20-1 and TRBJ1-2; D not certain. The CDR3 is made up of 15 amino acids. The germline gives CDR1 DFQATT, CDR2 SNEGSKA (reference sequence). The V end was cut by 3 bases, the J end by 12 bases, with 26 bases between. The CDR3 nucleotides are TGCAGTGCTAGTTCCACCCGGAGGAGAATAGGCCTCGACACCTTC. Residues: CSASSTRRRIGLDTF.

The rearrangement joins TRBV10-3 to TRBJ1-2; 11 bases match TRBD1. Germline V lookup: CDR1 ENHRY, CDR2 SYGVKD. V shed 3 bases and J 7 bases; nucleotides not matched to a gene: 4. The CDR3 runs 14 residues. CDR3 DNA: TGTGCCATCAGTGATGGACAGGGGGCGGGTGGCTACACCTTC. This codes for CAISDGQGAGGYTF.

The V and J genes are TRBV5-1 and TRBJ1-5, with a tentative D call TRBD1 (5 bases). V was shortened by 4 bases and J by 5 bases, with 13 bases between the two germline ends. The CDR3 is 14 amino acids. Germline CDR1 is SGHRS and CDR2 is YFSETQ. This CDR3 reads CASSPLGGDQPQHF. CDR3 DNA: TGCGCCAGCAGCCCCTTGGGGGGGGATCAGCCCCAGCATTTT.

This clone came up a few times. The chain combines TRBV7-9 with TRBJ2-5; possible D gene TRBD2, 5 bases. This CDR3 has 14 residues. CDR1 is SEHNR, CDR2 FQNEAQ, per germline (reference sequence). Trimming cost V 2 bases and J 3 bases, with 10 bases left between them. Written as DNA, the CDR3 is TGTGCCAGCAGCTTACTACCCGGGGAAGAGACCCAGTACTTC. Protein sequence: CASSLLPGEETQYF.

V and J are TRBV28 and TRBJ2-7; TRBD1 matches at 10 bases. Losses at the gene ends were 6 bases for V and 3 bases for J; bases not matched to a gene: 2. The CDR3 has 13 residues. Germline-derived CDR1 and CDR2 are MDHEN and SYDVKM. The CDR3: CASRGTGDYEQYF. As DNA, the CDR3 is TGTGCCAGCAGGGGGACAGGGGACTACGAGCAGTACTTC. The full variable domain, with the rest looked up from reference TRBV28 and TRBJ2-7, is DVKVTQSSRYLVKRTGEKVFLECVQDMDHENMFWYRQDPGLGLRLIYFSYDVKMKEKGDIPEGYSVSREKKERFSLILESASTNQTSMYLCASRGTGDYEQYFGPGTRLTVT.

This chain connects TRBV19 to TRBJ2-6; 9 positions agree with TRBD1. The CDR3 spans 15 residues. Germline CDR1 is LNHDA and CDR2 is SQIVND (reference sequence). The ends lost 6 bases at V and 2 bases at J; junction bases unmatched: 2. CDR3 region: CASRQGATGANVLTF. Here the CDR3 DNA reads TGTGCCAGTAGACAGGGGGCGACTGGGGCCAACGTCCTGACTTTC.

The chain has TRBV27 and TRBJ2-7; TRBD2 matches 10 bases. Germline V gives CDR1 MNHEY, CDR2 SMNVEV (reference sequence). J gave up 6 bases and V 5 bases, and 10 bases lay outside the gene matches. The CDR3 is 15 residues long. This chain's CDR3 is CASSTAGTSVGEQYF. The CDR3 DNA reads TGTGCCAGCAGTACCGCCGGGACTAGCGTCGGCGAGCAGTACTTC.

The chain links TRBV7-9 to TRBJ2-1, with 7 bases that match TRBD2. With V trimmed by 4 bases and J by 2 bases, 8 bases remained unmatched. The CDR3 loop spans 16 amino acids. CDR1 is SEHNR, CDR2 FQNEAQ, per germline (reference sequence). Written as DNA, the CDR3 is TGTGCCAGCAGCTCCGCCTCGGGACTACCCTACAATGAGCAGTTCTTC. Its translation is CASSSASGLPYNEQFF.

The J gene is TRBJ2-7, the V gene TRBV27; 8 bases line up with TRBD2. Unmatched junction bases numbered 12, after V lost 2 bases and J lost 6 bases. This CDR3 contains 16 residues. Per germline, CDR1 MNHEY and CDR2 SMNVEV (reference sequence). CDR3 in amino acids: CASSLLPKAGDGEQYF. CDR3 DNA: TGTGCCAGCAGTTTACTCCCCAAAGCGGGAGACGGCGAGCAGTACTTC.

The genes are TRBV27 and TRBJ2-4; 8 nucleotides agree with TRBD1. This CDR3 spans 16 amino acids. The V gene's germline CDR1 is MNHEY and CDR2 SMNVEV (reference sequence). V dropped 1 base and J dropped 4; count of bases not matched to a gene: 6. CDR3 DNA: TGTGCCAGCAGTTTATTGGGACAGGCCCTGAAAAACATTCAGTACTTC. Residues: CASSLLGQALKNIQYF.

This clone was picked up many times. This chain links TRBV5-1 with TRBJ2-1, with a possible D match to TRBD2 (6 bases). V lost 4 bases and J lost 7, with 12 bases in between. The CDR3 covers 13 residues. Germline V lookup: CDR1 SGHRS, CDR2 YFSETQ. The CDR3 protein is CASSPEGENEQFF. The DNA of the CDR3 is TGCGCCAGCAGCCCGGAGGGAGAGAATGAGCAGTTCTTC.

This chain links TRBV6-5 with TRBJ2-7, with TRBD2 identical over 10 bases. The germline V gene has CDR1 MNHEY and CDR2 SVGAGI. With 4 bases clipped from V and 3 bases from J, the junction kept 6 bases outside the gene matches. CDR3 length: 15 residues. In DNA form, the CDR3 reads TGTGCCAGCAGTTTAGGACTAGCGGCTTACTACGAGCAGTACTTC. Amino acids: CASSLGLAAYYEQYF.

V is TRBV6-4 and J is TRBJ1-1; 7 nucleotides align to TRBD1. J lost 8 bases, V lost 9 bases, and 9 bases had no gene match. This CDR3 contains 12 residues. Germline CDR1 and CDR2: MRHNA and SNTAGT. This chain's CDR3 is CARKTQGREAFF. The CDR3 coding sequence is TGTGCCAGGAAAACACAGGGGCGGGAAGCTTTCTTT.

V is TRBV5-6 and J is TRBJ1-1; possible D gene TRBD1, 5 bases. CDR1 SGHDT and CDR2 YYEEEE come from the germline V gene. The CDR3 covers 15 residues. Trimming removed 2 bases at V and 4 bases at J, with 15 bases between. This CDR3 reads CASSLGLGEATEAFF. As DNA, the CDR3 is TGTGCCAGCAGCTTAGGATTAGGGGAGGCCACTGAAGCTTTCTTT.

This sequence joins TRBV20-1 and TRBJ2-7; D not certain. The CDR3 length is 13 residues. Germline V gene sequence: CDR1 DFQATT, CDR2 SNEGSKA (reference sequence). V was trimmed by 3 bases and J by 2 bases, leaving 11 bases between them. The CDR3 bases are TGCAGTGCTAGTGTCGGCGGAACCTACGAGCAGTACTTC. This encodes CSASVGGTYEQYF.

Regarding this clone: A single base separates this from a much larger clone, so it may be a read error. Within the sample, other DNA sequences also encode this same CDR3. This chain uses TRBV29-1 with TRBJ2-7; 7 bases agree with TRBD2. This CDR3 is built from 12 residues. Germline V lookup: CDR1 SQVTM, CDR2 ANQGSEA. The CDR3 region is CSVELADYEQYF. For the CDR3, the DNA is TGCAGCGTTGAACTAGCGGACTACGAGCAATACTTC.

This sequence joins TRBV5-1 and TRBJ1-1, with no clear D. Trimming stripped 6 bases from V and 0 bases from J, with 12 bases between. Germline loops: CDR1 SGHRS, CDR2 YFSETQ. This CDR3 is built from 14 residues. CDR3 amino acids: CASTLGQLNTEAFF. CDR3 DNA: TGCGCCAGCACTCTGGGCCAGCTGAACACTGAAGCTTTCTTT.

This clone came up a few times. The rearrangement uses TRBV6-2 or TRBV6-3 and TRBJ2-7; D unresolved. CDR3 length equals 12 residues. V was pared by 4 bases and J by 3 bases, with 7 bases between. Germline-derived CDR1 and CDR2 are MNHEY and SVGEGT. CDR3 sequence: CASSSLRYEQYF. The CDR3 coding sequence is TGTGCCAGCAGTTCTCTGCGCTACGAGCAGTACTTC.

The chain couples TRBV11-2 to TRBJ1-5; perhaps TRBD1 as D (6 bases). The CDR3 runs to 14 residues. Trimming stripped 2 bases from V and 5 bases from J, with 10 bases between. The germline V gene encodes CDR1 SGHAT and CDR2 FQNNGV. The CDR3 region has the DNA TGTGCCAGCAGCTTAAGGTCAGGGGATCAGCCCCAGCATTTT. Its protein is CASSLRSGDQPQHF.

The rearrangement joins TRBV7-9 to TRBJ1-4; possibly TRBD1 for D (5 bases). Germline assignment: CDR1 SEHNR and CDR2 FQNEAQ (reference sequence). This CDR3 is 18 amino acids long. With 5 bases removed from V and 0 bases from J, the gap between germline ends came to 19 bases. The CDR3 loop is CASSQFVVDTTTNEKLFF. CDR3 bases: TGTGCCAGCAGCCAATTCGTCGTGGACACTACAACTAATGAAAAACTGTTTTTT.

In its sample, this clone was seen many times. This rearrangement joins TRBV19 to TRBJ2-7; D is ambiguous. The CDR3 sequence is 15 residues long. Germline V CDR1 and CDR2: LNHDA, SQIVND (reference sequence). V was pared by 3 bases and J by 2 bases, with 14 bases between. The CDR3 bases are TGTGCCAGTAGTATGAGTTCCAGCGTAACCTACGAGCAGTACTTC. Translating it yields CASSMSSSVTYEQYF.

This clone was detected only once. The V call is TRBV5-1, the J call TRBJ1-1; tentative D call: TRBD1 (5 bases). V was trimmed by 0 bases and J by 0 bases, leaving 9 bases between them. This CDR3 is built from 15 residues. Per the germline V gene, CDR1 is SGHRS and CDR2 is YFSETQ. CDR3 loop: CASSLAGGLNTEAFF. CDR3 DNA sequence: TGCGCCAGCAGCTTGGCCGGGGGACTGAACACTGAAGCTTTCTTT.